This TCR delta chain comes out of a study of human gamma delta and Vdelta1 T cells. The germline V gene encodes CDR1 TVYSNPD and CDR2 GDNSRS (reference sequence). The junction had 14 bases not matched to a gene; V was cut back by 1 base and J by 1 base. This CDR3 contains 17 residues. A few counts support this clone. With a far larger clone one base away, a read error is the likely cause. TCRdb reanalysed the PCR reads with CATT. The profile shows roughly 700 delta-chain clones, around 30% of them singletons. The sequence was collected from a human donor in good health. The chain couples TRDV3 to TRDJ1; 8 bases are shared with TRDD3. The source material was Vdelta1 gamma-delta T cells from blood. CDR3 residues: CAFIRTDWGYCTDKLIF. CDR3 nucleotide sequence: TGTGCCTTTATTAGGACAGACTGGGGGTACTGCACCGATAAACTCATCTTT.